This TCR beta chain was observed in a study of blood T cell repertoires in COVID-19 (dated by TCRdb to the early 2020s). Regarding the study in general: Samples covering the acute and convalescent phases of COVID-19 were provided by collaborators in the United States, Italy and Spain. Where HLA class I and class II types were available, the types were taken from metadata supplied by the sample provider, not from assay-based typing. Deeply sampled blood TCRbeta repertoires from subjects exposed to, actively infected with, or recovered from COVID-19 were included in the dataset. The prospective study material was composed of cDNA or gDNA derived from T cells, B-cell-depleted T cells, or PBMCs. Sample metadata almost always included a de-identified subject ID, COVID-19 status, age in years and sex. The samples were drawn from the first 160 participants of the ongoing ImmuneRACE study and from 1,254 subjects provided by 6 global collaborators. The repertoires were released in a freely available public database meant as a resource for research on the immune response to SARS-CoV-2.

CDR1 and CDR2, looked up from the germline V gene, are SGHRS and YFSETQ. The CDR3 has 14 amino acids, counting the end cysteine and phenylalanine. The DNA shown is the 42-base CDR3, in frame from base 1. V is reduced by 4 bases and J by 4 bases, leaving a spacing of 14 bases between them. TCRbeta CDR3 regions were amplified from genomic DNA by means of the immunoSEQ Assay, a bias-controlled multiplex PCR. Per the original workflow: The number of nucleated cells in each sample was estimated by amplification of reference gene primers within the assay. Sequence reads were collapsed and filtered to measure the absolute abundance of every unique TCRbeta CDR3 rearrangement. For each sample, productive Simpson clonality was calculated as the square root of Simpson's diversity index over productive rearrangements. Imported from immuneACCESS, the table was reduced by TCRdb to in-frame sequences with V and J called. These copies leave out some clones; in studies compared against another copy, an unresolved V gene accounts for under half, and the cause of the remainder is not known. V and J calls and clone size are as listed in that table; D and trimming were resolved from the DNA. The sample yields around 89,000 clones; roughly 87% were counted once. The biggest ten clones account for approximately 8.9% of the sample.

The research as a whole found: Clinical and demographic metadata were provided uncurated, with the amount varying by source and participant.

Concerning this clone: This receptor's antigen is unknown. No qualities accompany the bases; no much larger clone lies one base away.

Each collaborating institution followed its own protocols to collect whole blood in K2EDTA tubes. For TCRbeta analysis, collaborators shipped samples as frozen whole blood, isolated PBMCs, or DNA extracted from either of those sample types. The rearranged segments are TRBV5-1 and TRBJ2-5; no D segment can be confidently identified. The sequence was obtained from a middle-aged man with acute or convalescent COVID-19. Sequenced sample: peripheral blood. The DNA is TGCGCCAGCAGCCCGGGTCGAATAGGAGAGACCCAGTACTTC. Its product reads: CASSPGRIGETQYF. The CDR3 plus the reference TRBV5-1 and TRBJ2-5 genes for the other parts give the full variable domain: KAGVTQTPRYLIKTRGQQVTLSCSPISGHRSVSWYQQTPGQGLQFLFEYFSETQRNKGNFPGRFSGRQFSNSRSEMNVSTLELGDSALYLCASSPGRIGETQYFGPGTRLLVL.